These 3 T cell receptor beta chains were sequenced from one sample in a study of blood T cell repertoires in COVID-19. The protocol was immunoSEQ multiplex PCR, while the TCRdb copy is restricted to in-frame clones and leaves out a portion. The sample consists of about 100,000 clones, over 65% of them appearing once. Sample: peripheral blood. These receptors originate from a human donor in a cohort sampled during active COVID-19.

The sample holds one count of this clone. The CDR3 coding sequence is TGTGCCAGCAGTTCGATGGGAGTGAAGGTTTACGAGCAGTACTTC. Translated: CASSSMGVKVYEQYF. The genes are TRBV6-5 and TRBJ2-7; a weak D match, TRBD2 (5 bases). This CDR3 comprises 15 residues. Germline CDR1 and CDR2: MNHEY and SVGAGI. Trimming removed 4 bases at V and 4 bases at J, with 17 bases between.

This clone has a handful of counts. The chain joins TRBV13 to TRBJ2-7; TRBD2 agrees at 10 bases. V lost 5 bases to trimming and J lost 3 bases; unmatched junction nucleotides: 10. CDR1 is PRHDT, CDR2 FYEKMQ, per germline (reference sequence). There are 16 residues in the CDR3. The CDR3 DNA reads TGTGCCAGCAGCCGACACCGGACTAGCGGTTACTACGAGCAGTACTTC. Amino acid sequence: CASSRHRTSGYYEQYF.

The CDR3 protein is CASSESPGTDTQYF. CDR3 nucleotide sequence: TGCGCCAGCAGTGAAAGCCCAGGGACAGATACGCAGTATTTT. The rearrangement uses TRBV10-1 and TRBJ2-3; perhaps TRBD1 as D (5 bases). CDR3 length equals 14 residues. The ends were cut back, 3 bases at V and 3 bases at J, with 10 bases in the middle. Germline V gene lookup returns CDR1 WNHNN and CDR2 SYGVQD (reference sequence).